What follows describes a single T cell receptor beta chain. This record belongs to a study of blood T cell repertoires in COVID-19. Across the whole study: Samples representing acute and convalescent COVID-19 were sourced from the United States, Italy and Spain. PBMCs, B-cell-depleted T cells, or T cells were the source of the cDNA or gDNA that made up the material.

Per the original data handling: Estimation of nucleated cell counts was performed using reference gene primer amplification. Sequenced by immunoSEQ multiplex PCR; TCRdb stores in-frame clones only, minus some. V, J and clone size are taken as reported in that table, and D and trimming were inferred from the DNA itself. The sample comprises about 180,000 clones, around 80% of which are singletons, and roughly 6.8% rests with the top ten. After removal of 2 bases from V and 5 bases from J, the junction contained 8 bases not matched to a gene. CDR1 is SQVTM, CDR2 ANQGSEA, per germline. The CDR3 covers 14 residues.

The receptor comes from a human donor in a cohort sampled during active COVID-19. Sample: peripheral blood. The chain is built from TRBV29-1 and TRBJ1-1, with 7 bases aligning to TRBD1. The CDR3 region is CSVEPLTGETEAFF. CDR3 sequence (DNA): TGCAGCGTTGAACCTCTAACAGGGGAGACTGAAGCTTTCTTT. Based on the CDR3 plus reference TRBV29-1 and TRBJ1-1, the full variable domain is SAVISQKPSRDICQRGTSLTIQCQVDSQVTMMFWYRQQPGQSLTLIATANQGSEATYESGFVIDKFPISRPNLTFSTLTVSNMSPEDSSIYLCSVEPLTGETEAFFGQGTRLTVV.